This T cell receptor beta chain emerged from a study of shared clonotypes between healthy human individuals. From germline, CDR1 is SGHNT and CDR2 YENEEA. This CDR3 comprises 14 residues. The V gene lost 5 bases and the J gene lost 0 bases, with 7 bases spanning the gap. This clone was picked up one time. Antigen unknown. The table came from immunoSEQ multiplex PCR; TCRdb's copy has only in-frame clones and leaves some out. Of more than 2,000,000 clones listed, 85% to 95% are singletons. Study-wide points: The genetic and exposure-history diversity represented was limited by few donors. The study found lower generation probabilities in non-shared clonotypes than in those shared by all four donors.

This TCR was sampled from a man aged 18-30 years in good health. Some clones in this sample may be carry-over from other donors' samples. The rearrangement joins TRBV11-3 to TRBJ2-2; D remains unclear. Sequencing input: naive CD4+ T cells from PBMCs. Subset denoted: CD45RA+ positively selected. The CDR3 spells CASSPGPNTGELFF. CDR3 DNA: TGTGCCAGCAGCCCAGGTCCGAACACCGGGGAGCTGTTTTTT.